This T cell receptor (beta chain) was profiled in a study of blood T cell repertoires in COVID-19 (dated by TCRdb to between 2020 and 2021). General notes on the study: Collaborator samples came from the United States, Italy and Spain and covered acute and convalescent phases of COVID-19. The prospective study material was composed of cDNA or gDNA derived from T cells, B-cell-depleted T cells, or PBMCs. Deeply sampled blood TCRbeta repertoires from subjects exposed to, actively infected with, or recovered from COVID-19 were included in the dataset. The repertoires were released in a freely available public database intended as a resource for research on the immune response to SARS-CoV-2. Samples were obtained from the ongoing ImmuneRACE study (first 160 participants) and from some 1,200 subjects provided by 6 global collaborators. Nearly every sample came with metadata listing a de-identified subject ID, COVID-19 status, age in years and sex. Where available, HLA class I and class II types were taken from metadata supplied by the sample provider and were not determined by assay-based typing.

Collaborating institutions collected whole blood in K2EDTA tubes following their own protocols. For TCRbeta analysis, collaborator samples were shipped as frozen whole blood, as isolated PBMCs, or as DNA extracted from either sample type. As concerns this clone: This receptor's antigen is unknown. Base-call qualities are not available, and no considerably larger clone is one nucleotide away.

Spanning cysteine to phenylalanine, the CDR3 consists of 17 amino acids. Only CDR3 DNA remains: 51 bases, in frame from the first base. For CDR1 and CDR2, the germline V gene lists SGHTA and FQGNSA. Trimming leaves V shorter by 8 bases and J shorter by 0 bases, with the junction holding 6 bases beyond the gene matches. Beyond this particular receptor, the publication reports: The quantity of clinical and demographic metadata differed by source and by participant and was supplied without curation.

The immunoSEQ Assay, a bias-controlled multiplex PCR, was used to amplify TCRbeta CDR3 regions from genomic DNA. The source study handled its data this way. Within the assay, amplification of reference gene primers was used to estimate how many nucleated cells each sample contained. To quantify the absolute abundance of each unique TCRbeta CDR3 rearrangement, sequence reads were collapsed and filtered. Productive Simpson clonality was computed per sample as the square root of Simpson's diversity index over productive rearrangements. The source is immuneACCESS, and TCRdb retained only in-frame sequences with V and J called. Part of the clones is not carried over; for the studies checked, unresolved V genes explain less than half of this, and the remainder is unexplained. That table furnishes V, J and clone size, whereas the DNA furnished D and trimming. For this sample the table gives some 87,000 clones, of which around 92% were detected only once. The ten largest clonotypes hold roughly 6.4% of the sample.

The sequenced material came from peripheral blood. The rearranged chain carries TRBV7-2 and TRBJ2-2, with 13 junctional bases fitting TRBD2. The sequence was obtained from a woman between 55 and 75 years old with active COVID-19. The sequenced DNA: TGTGCCAGCGTAGGACTAGCGGGGGCCGCGAACACCGGGGAGCTGTTTTTT. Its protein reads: CASVGLAGAANTGELFF.